The source of this T cell receptor beta chain is a study of molecular identifiers for immune sequencing clone quantification (dated 2018 in TCRdb). Regarding the complete study: For a replicate experiment, the RNA from either about 20,000 or 100,000 naive CD8 T cells was divided into five aliquots, and four of those aliquots went on to sequencing. This methods study benchmarked molecular-identifier clustering-based TCR repertoire sequencing (MIDCIRS) and TCR RNA copy counting, using CD8 T cells to do so. The paper's findings and limits, for the study overall: In CMV-specific effector cells, clones with more than 20 RNA copies contained over 99% of molecules, whereas in naive cells such clones contained under 1% of molecules. When barcode sub-clustering was left out, chimeric consensus sequences inflated TCR diversity, with chimeras reaching as high as 47%. The sizes of highly expanded clones could end up underestimated when identical TCR molecules share a barcode. Spiked-in Jurkat TCR RNA equivalent to a single cell was reported to be detectable even among 980,000 or so naive CD8 T cells. Modeling indicated roughly 3.3 TCR RNA copies recovered per cell, compared with around 11 by digital PCR, which implies a capture efficiency of about 31%. Naive libraries contained spiked-in Jurkat TCR RNA (around ten copies' worth), which is not part of the donor repertoire.

Naive CD8 T cell libraries were made from about 20,000 to 1,000,000 sorted cells using 10%, 30% or 50% of purified RNA. On a BD FACSAria II, naive CD8 T cells were FACS-sorted as CD8+CD4-CCR7+CD45RA+ and collected into RLT Plus buffer. To test detection sensitivity, Jurkat RNA equal to ten TCR copies was added to samples of roughly 19,000-1,100,000 naive CD8 T cells. Enrichment of CD8 T cells was done with RosetteSep CD8+ T Cell Enrichment Cocktail plus Ficoll-Paque, and ACK red cell lysis came afterward. Inclusive of the bounding cysteine and phenylalanine, the CDR3 is 14 residues long. Only the CDR3 DNA stays, 42 bases, in frame from base 1. Taken from the germline V gene (reference sequence), the CDR1 and CDR2 loops are GTSNPN and SVGIG. Compared with germline, V lacks 1 base and J lacks 8 bases; bases without a gene match: 5. Remarks on this clonotype: No cognate antigen has been identified for it. The record has no base qualities; no much larger clone is one base away.

The library was obtained by PCR. The listed sequencing device is Illumina HiSeq 4000. Bulk TCR libraries were generated as previously described, with the TCR primers listed in Table S5 used. Purification of total RNA was performed with the Qiagen AllPrep DNA/RNA kit. Before any analysis, reads coming from multiple sequencing runs of the same library were combined into one pool. The authors' analysis ran thus. Reads were retained only if their TCR constant sequence matched exactly, and those retained reads were trimmed to 150 nt and grouped according to their 12-nt molecular barcodes. Reads in each barcode group were sub-clustered using a 15% Levenshtein threshold, and a quality-weighted consensus sequence was built for each RNA molecule. Non-functional sequences were discarded, and so were lower-count sequences lying one edit away from another sequence. On the basis of fitting two negative binomial distributions, barcode sub-clusters with fewer than 20% of the maximum read count were discarded. Starting from the raw public reads, TCRdb applied fastp trimming at Q25, assembled clones with MiXCR and retained in-frame beta chains. Every distinct CDR3 protein forms one entry, paired with its most common genes and DNA. TCRdb, not the authors, supplied the V and J calls. Across this sample there are hundreds of thousands of distinct CDR3 sequences, with about 22% seen only once. The leading ten clones occupy 0.7% to 0.9% of the sample.

Source material: naive CD8+ T cells from blood, with Jurkat cell RNA spiked in. In light of the paper, this sample's cell subset or site label describes: FACS-sorted CD8+CD4-CCR7+CD45RA+ naive T cells. Rearrangement joined TRBV30 to TRBJ2-1; TRBD2 agrees with 10 junctional bases. The clonotype comes from a human donor in good health. Some libraries in this study had Jurkat cell RNA spiked in. This receptor has the CDR3 CAWSERLAGHEQFF. The DNA reads as follows: TGTGCCTGGAGTGAAAGACTAGCGGGTCATGAGCAGTTCTTC. With the portions outside the CDR3 filled from the reference TRBV30 and TRBJ2-1 genes, the complete variable region becomes SQTIHQWPATLVQPVGSPLSLECTVEGTSNPNLYWYRQAAGRGLQLLFYSVGIGQISSEVPQNLSASRPQDRQFILSSKKLLLSDSGFYLCAWSERLAGHEQFFGPGTRLTVL.